What follows are 2 T cell receptor beta chains derived from one specimen sequenced in a study of blood T cell repertoires in COVID-19. Libraries were prepared by immunoSEQ multiplex PCR; TCRdb keeps only in-frame clonotypes and omits some of them. The sample lists about 360,000 clones; approximately 86% were seen once. Sequencing was performed on PBMCs or T cells enriched from blood (not recorded which). The receptor set was obtained from a middle-aged woman with acute COVID-19.

This chain connects TRBV18 to TRBJ2-4, with D possibly TRBD1 on 5 matching bases. Germline V gene sequence: CDR1 KGHSH, CDR2 LQKENI. The V end was cut by 3 bases, the J end by 5 bases, with 11 bases between. The length of the CDR3 is 14 residues. CDR3: CASSPRGRENIQYF. The CDR3 bases are TGTGCCAGCTCACCCCGAGGCAGGGAAAACATTCAGTACTTC.

This rearrangement joins TRBV19 to TRBJ2-1; 7 bases match TRBD2. V trimming: 3 bases; J trimming: 5 bases; junction bases outside the gene matches: 1. The CDR3 has 13 amino acids. The germline V gene has CDR1 LNHDA and CDR2 SQIVND (reference sequence). The CDR3 spells CASSILADNEQFF. The CDR3 DNA sequence: TGTGCCAGTAGTATCCTAGCGGACAATGAGCAGTTCTTC.